This T cell receptor (beta chain) was profiled in a study of cytomegalovirus exposure and HLA in healthy donors. Notes on the study in general: Presence/absence analyses assumed roughly uniform sequencing depth across donors, which may not hold. Later analysis identified a missense DCLRE1C variant that was linked to TCR beta V- and J-gene trimming.

PCR employed 60 Vbeta and 13 Jbeta primers. As processed by the authors: Later work found tens of millions of unique TCR beta chains, with about 10 million shared. Assay: immunoSEQ multiplex PCR; the TCRdb copy retains only in-frame clones and omits some. V and J calls and clone size are as listed in that table; D and trimming were resolved from the DNA. Its table lists more than 110,000 clones. On this clone itself: Its antigen remains unidentified.

The germline gives CDR1 SGHRS, CDR2 YFSETQ. This CDR3 region has 14 residues. The ends lost 3 bases at V and 7 bases at J; junction bases unmatched: 8. The chain employs TRBV5-1 and TRBJ1-2; 8 bases are a match to TRBD1. Source material: PBMCs. This TCR came from a man aged 40-50 years in good health and CMV-seronegative. CDR3: CASSYGQGDSGYTF. The CDR3 DNA reads TGCGCCAGCAGCTACGGACAGGGTGACTCTGGCTACACCTTC.